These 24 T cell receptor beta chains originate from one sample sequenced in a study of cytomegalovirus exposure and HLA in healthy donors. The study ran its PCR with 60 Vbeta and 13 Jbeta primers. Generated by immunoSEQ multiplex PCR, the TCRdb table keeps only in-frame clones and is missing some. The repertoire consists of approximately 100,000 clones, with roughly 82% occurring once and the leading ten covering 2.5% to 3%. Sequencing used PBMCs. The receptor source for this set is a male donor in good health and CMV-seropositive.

This CDR3 reads CASSLPTRGGGETQYF. The CDR3 DNA is TGTGCCAGCAGTTTGCCCACGCGGGGGGGAGGCGAGACCCAGTACTTC. The chain links TRBV28 to TRBJ2-5; 9 bases are shared with TRBD2. J gave up 5 bases and V 3 bases, and 10 bases lay outside the gene matches. Germline CDR1 reads MDHEN; CDR2 reads SYDVKM. CDR3 size: 16 residues.

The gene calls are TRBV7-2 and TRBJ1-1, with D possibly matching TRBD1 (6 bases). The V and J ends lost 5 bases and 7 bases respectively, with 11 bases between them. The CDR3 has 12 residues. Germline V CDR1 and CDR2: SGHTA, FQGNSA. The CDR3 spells CASSPGQREAFF. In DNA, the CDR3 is TGTGCCAGCAGCCCGGGACAACGTGAAGCTTTCTTT. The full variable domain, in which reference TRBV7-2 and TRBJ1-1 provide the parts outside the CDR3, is GAGVSQSPSNKVTEKGKDVELRCDPISGHTALYWYRQSLGQGLEFLIYFQGNSAPDKSGLPSDRFSAERTGGSVSTLTIQRTQQEDSAVYLCASSPGQREAFFGQGTRLTVV.

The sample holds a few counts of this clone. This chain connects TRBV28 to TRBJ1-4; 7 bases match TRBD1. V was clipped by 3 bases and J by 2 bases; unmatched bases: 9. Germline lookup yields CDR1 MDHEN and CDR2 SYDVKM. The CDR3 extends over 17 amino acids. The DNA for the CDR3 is TGTGCCAGCAGTTTTCCGTTAGGACAGGTTACTAATGAAAAACTGTTTTTT. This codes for CASSFPLGQVTNEKLFF.

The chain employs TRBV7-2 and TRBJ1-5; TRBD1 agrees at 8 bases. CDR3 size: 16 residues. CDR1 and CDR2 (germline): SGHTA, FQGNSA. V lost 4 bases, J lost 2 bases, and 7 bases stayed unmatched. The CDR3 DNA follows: TGTGCCAGCAGCTACAGGACAGGGTCGGGCAATCAGCCCCAGCATTTT. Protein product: CASSYRTGSGNQPQHF.

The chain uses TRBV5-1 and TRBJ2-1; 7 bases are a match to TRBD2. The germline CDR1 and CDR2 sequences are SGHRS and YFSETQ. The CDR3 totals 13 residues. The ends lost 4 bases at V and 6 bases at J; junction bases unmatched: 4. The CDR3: CASSPRLANEQFF. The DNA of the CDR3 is TGCGCCAGCAGCCCCCGACTAGCCAATGAGCAGTTCTTC. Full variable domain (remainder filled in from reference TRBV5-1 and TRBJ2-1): KAGVTQTPRYLIKTRGQQVTLSCSPISGHRSVSWYQQTPGQGLQFLFEYFSETQRNKGNFPGRFSGRQFSNSRSEMNVSTLELGDSALYLCASSPRLANEQFFGPGTRLTVL.

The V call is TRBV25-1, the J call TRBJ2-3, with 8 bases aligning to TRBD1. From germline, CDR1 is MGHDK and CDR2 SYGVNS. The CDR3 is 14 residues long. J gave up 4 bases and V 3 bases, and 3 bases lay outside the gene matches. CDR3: CASSEQGAADTQYF. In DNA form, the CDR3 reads TGTGCCAGCAGTGAGCAGGGGGCTGCAGATACGCAGTATTTT.

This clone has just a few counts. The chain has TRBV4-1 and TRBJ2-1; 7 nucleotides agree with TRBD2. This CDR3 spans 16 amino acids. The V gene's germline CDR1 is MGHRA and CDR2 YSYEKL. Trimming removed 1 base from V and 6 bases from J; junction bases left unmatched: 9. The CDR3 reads CASSQVASGTRNEQFF. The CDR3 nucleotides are TGCGCCAGCAGCCAAGTGGCTAGCGGAACTCGCAATGAGCAGTTCTTC.

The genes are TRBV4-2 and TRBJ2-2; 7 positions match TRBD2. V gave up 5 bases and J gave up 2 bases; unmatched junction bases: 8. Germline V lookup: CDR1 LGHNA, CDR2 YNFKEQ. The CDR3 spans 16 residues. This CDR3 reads CASSNLGGGNTGELFF. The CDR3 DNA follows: TGTGCCAGCAGCAACCTAGGCGGGGGTAACACCGGGGAGCTGTTTTTT.

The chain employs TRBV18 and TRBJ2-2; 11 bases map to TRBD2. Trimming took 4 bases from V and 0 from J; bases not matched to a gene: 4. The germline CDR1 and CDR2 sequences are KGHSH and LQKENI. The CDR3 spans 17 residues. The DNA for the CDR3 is TGTGCCAGCTCACGACTAGCGGGGTCGGCGAACACCGGGGAGCTGTTTTTT. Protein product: CASSRLAGSANTGELFF.

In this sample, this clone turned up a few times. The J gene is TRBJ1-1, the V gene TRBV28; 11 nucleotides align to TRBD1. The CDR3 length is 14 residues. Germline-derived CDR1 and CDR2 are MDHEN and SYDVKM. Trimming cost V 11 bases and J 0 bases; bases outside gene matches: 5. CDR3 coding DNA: TGTGCCCATAGGACAGGGGGCTTGAACACTGAAGCTTTCTTT. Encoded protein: CAHRTGGLNTEAFF.

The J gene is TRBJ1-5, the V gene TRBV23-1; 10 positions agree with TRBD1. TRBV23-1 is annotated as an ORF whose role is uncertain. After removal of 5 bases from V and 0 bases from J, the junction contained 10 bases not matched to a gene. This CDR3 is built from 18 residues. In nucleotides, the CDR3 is TGCGCCAGCAGTAAAGGGGGGACAGGGGATTATAGCAATCAGCCCCAGCATTTT. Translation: CASSKGGTGDYSNQPQHF.

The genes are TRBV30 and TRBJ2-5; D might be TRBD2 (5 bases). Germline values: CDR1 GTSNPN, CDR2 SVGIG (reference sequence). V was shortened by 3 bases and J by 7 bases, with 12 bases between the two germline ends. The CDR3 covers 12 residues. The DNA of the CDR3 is TGTGCCTGGAGCGCCATAGGAGGGACCCAGTACTTC. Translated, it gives CAWSAIGGTQYF. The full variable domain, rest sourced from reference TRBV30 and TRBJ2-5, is SQTIHQWPATLVQPVGSPLSLECTVEGTSNPNLYWYRQAAGRGLQLLFYSVGIGQISSEVPQNLSASRPQDRQFILSSKKLLLSDSGFYLCAWSAIGGTQYFGPGTRLLVL.

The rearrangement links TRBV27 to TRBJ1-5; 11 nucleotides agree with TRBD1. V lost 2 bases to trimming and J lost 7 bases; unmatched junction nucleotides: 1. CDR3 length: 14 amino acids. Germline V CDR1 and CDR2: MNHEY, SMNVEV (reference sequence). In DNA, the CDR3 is TGTGCCAGCAGTTTAAGGGACAGGGGGCAGCCCCAGCATTTT. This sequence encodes CASSLRDRGQPQHF.

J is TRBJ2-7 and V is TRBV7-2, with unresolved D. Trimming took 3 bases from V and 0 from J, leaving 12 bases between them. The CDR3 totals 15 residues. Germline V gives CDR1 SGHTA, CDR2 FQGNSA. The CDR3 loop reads CASSFQSLSSYEQYF. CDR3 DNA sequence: TGTGCCAGCAGCTTCCAAAGCCTATCCTCCTACGAGCAGTACTTC.

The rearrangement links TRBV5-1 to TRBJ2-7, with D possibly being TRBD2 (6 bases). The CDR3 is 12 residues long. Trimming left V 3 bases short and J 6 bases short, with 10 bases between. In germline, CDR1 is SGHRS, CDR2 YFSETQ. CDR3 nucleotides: TGCGCCAGCAGCTGGAGGGGTATCGAGCAGTACTTC. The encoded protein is CASSWRGIEQYF. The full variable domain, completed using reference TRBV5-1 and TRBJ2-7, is KAGVTQTPRYLIKTRGQQVTLSCSPISGHRSVSWYQQTPGQGLQFLFEYFSETQRNKGNFPGRFSGRQFSNSRSEMNVSTLELGDSALYLCASSWRGIEQYFGPGTRLTVT.

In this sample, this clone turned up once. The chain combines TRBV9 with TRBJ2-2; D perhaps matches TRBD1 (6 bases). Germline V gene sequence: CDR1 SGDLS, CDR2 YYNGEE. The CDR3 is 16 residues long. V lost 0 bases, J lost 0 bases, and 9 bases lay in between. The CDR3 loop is CASSVAGAPNTGELFF. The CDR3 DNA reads TGTGCCAGCAGCGTAGCAGGGGCCCCGAACACCGGGGAGCTGTTTTTT.

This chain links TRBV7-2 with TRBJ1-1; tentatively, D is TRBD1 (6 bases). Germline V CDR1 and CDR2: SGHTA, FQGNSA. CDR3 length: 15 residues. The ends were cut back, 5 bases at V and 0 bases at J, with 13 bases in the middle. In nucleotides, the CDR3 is TGTGCCAGCAGCCCTGAGGGGGTCATGAACACTGAAGCTTTCTTT. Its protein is CASSPEGVMNTEAFF.

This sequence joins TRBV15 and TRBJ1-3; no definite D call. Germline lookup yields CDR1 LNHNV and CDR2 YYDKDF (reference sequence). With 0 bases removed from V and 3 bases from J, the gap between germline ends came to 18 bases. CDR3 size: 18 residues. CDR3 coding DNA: TGTGCCACCAGCAGAGATCAGCTGACGGCGGCCTTTGGAAACACCATATATTTT. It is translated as CATSRDQLTAAFGNTIYF.

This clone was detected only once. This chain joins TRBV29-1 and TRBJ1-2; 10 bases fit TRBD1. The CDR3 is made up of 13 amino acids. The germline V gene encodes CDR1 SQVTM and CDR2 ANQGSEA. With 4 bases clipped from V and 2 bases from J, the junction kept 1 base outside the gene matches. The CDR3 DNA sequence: TGCAGCGTTGCGGGACAGGGGAACTATGGCTACACCTTC. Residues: CSVAGQGNYGYTF.

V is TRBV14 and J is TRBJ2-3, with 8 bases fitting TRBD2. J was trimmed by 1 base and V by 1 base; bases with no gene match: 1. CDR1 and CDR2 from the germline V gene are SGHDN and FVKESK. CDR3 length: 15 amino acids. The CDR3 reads CASSQVAGRTDTQYF. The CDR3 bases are TGTGCCAGCAGCCAAGTAGCGGGACGCACAGATACGCAGTATTTT.

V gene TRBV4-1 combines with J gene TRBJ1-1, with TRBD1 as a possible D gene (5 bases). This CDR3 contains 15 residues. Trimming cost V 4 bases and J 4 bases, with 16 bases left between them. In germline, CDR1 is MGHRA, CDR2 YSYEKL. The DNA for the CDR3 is TGCGCCAGCAGCCCCCACGAAAGGGGACTCACTGAAGCTTTCTTT. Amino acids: CASSPHERGLTEAFF.

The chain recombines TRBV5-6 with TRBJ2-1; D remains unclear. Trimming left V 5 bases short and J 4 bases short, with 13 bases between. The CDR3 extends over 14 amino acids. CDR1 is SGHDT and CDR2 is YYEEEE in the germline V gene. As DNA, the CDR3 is TGTGCCAGCAGTCGTACGAGCGAATACAATGAGCAGTTCTTC. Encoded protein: CASSRTSEYNEQFF.

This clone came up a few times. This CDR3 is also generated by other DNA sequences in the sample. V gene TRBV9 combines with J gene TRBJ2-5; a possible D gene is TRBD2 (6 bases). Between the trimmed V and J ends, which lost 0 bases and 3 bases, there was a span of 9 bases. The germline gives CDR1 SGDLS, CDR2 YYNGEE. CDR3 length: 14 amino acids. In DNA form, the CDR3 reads TGTGCCAGCAGCGTAGCGGGGGTTGAAGAGACCCAGTACTTC. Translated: CASSVAGVEETQYF.

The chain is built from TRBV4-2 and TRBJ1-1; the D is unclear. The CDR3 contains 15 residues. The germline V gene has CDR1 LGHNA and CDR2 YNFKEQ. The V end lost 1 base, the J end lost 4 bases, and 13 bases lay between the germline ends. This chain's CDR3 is CASSQGSSVSTEAFF. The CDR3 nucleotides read TGTGCCAGCAGCCAAGGCTCATCGGTTAGCACTGAAGCTTTCTTT.